This T cell receptor (beta chain) was sequenced in a study of PD-1 blockade in classical Hodgkin lymphoma. There was relapse after autologous stem cell transplantation in every patient, and there was variation in brentuximab vedotin exposure. General study results and limits: There was a significant rise in CD4+ TCR diversity by C4D1, with no such rise for CD8+. Newly diagnosed patients had baseline TCR diversity that was reportedly lower than that of healthy donors. Why repertoires differed is undefined; disease activity or prior therapy possibly contributed. Those patients who began receiving nivolumab less than 1 year after ASCT had lower diversity, and they were excluded.

Sequenced by immunoSEQ multiplex PCR; TCRdb stores in-frame clones only, minus some. The repertoire holds around 99,000 clones, 80% to 90% seen once, with roughly 15% in the top ten. This clone is a singleton in its sample. What it binds is not known. Trimming took off 4 bases at V and 6 bases at J, with 13 bases between the two ends. This CDR3 is 13 amino acids long. Germline lookup yields CDR1 SGHRS and CDR2 YFSETQ. The chain recombines TRBV5-1 with TRBJ1-2; possibly TRBD1 for D (5 bases). The source material was peripheral blood mononuclear cells (PBMCs), sampled before the second cycle of nivolumab. The sequence was obtained from a human donor with classical Hodgkin lymphoma. CDR3 in amino acids: CASSPSGGNGYTF. The CDR3 DNA follows: TGCGCCAGCAGCCCTTCGGGGGGAAATGGCTACACCTTC.